The clone carrying this T cell receptor (beta chain) was picked up a small number of times. What it binds is not known. Expressed TCRB transcripts were sequenced because the entire RNA isolate underwent reverse transcription. Sequenced by immunoSEQ multiplex PCR; TCRdb stores in-frame clones only, minus some. The sample lists a few hundred thousand clones; roughly 13% were seen once. This sample stems from a study of beta chain features in type 1 diabetes. As for the study in general: Comparable age, gender and cell yields were observed in patients relative to healthy donors. General study results and limits: VDJ junctions from patients with type 1 diabetes contained fewer insertions and more deletions. In all four CD4+ subsets, TCRB CDR3 length was significantly, moderately reduced in type 1 diabetes. Any PCR bias toward short templates would affect both groups alike.

V lost 4 bases and J 0 bases, leaving 14 bases between the germline ends. From germline, CDR1 is SGHNT and CDR2 YYREEE (reference sequence). There are 16 residues in the CDR3. The chain combines TRBV5-4 with TRBJ2-1; D perhaps matches TRBD2 (7 bases). Input material: naive CD4+ T cells from blood. This sequence was found in a woman aged 18-30 years with type 1 diabetes. This CDR3 is CASSMGGGGSYNEQFF. The DNA for the CDR3 is TGTGCCAGCAGCATGGGCGGGGGCGGCTCCTACAATGAGCAGTTCTTC.